This record covers a single TCR beta chain. These data belong to a study of neoadjuvant anti-PD-1 for oral cavity cancer. Study overall: Around day 43, patients without progression received a fourth nivolumab dose before surgery.

Produced via immunoSEQ multiplex PCR; TCRdb's table is partial and in-frame only. The sample holds roughly 14,000 clones; roughly 70% are singletons and the top ten take over 2%. Stage II-IVA oral cavity squamous cell carcinoma was new and untreated by systemic or radiation therapy. No culture or expansion preceded analysis of these blood cells. Looked up from germline, CDR1 is MNHEY and CDR2 is SMNVEV (reference sequence). Germline trimming cut 6 bases from V and 3 bases from J; bases unmatched to any gene: 14. There are 19 residues in the CDR3. The material was PBMCs, obtained before nivolumab (anti-PD-1) treatment. This TCR came from a person aged 35-80 years with oral cavity squamous cell carcinoma. V is TRBV27 and J is TRBJ1-6; 10 bases map to TRBD1. The CDR3 here is CASSHLTGGIFGYNSPLHF. DNA of the CDR3: TGTGCCAGCAGCCATCTGACAGGGGGCATTTTCGGCTATAATTCACCCCTCCACTTT.